This TCR beta chain was recorded in a study of CD8 T cells in ankylosing spondylitis. TCRdb itself ran the 5' RACE reads through MiXCR, one entry per CDR3 protein. The sample has 150,000 to 250,000 distinct CDR3 sequences; 13% are singletons. The CDR3 contains 13 residues. V shed 6 bases and J 7 bases; nucleotides not matched to a gene: 9. Looked up from germline, CDR1 is ENHRY and CDR2 is SYGVKD. Study results and limitations: Earlier literature documents some of the motif variants in reactive arthritis synovial fluid and blood.

In its sample, this clonotype was seen a few times. Its cognate antigen is unknown. The chain links TRBV10-3 to TRBJ2-7, with 7 bases identical to TRBD2. The receptor was derived from a male donor with ankylosing spondylitis or in good health (not recorded which). Sequencing was carried out using blood, either unsorted or a sorted T cell fraction (not recorded which). CDR3 loop: CAISGAAGREQYF. Here the CDR3 DNA reads TGTGCCATCAGCGGGGCCGCCGGGAGGGAGCAGTACTTC.